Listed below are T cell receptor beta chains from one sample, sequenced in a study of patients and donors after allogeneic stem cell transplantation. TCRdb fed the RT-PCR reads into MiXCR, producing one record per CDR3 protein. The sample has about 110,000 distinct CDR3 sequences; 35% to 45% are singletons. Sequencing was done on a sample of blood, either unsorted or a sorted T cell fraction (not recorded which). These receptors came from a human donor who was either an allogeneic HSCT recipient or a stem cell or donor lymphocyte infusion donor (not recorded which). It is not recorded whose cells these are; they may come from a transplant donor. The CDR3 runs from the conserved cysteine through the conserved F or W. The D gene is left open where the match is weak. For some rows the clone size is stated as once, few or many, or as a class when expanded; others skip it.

CDR3aa: CSASGRGMTNEKLFF; CDR3nt: TGCAGTGCTAGTGGAAGGGGGATGACTAATGAAAAACTGTTTTTT; d_gene: NA; j_gene: TRBJ1-4; abundance: NA; v_gene: TRBV20-1
CDR3aa: CATSGPDTYGYTF; CDR3nt: TGTGCCACCAGTGGCCCAGATACATATGGCTACACCTTC; d_gene: NA; j_gene: TRBJ1-2; abundance: NA; v_gene: TRBV24-1
CDR3aa: CSARTGGTEAFF; CDR3nt: TGCAGCGCCCGGACAGGGGGGACTGAAGCTTTCTTT; d_gene: TRBD1; j_gene: TRBJ1-1; abundance: few; v_gene: TRBV29-1
CDR3aa: CASSFSKTSGMYEQYF; CDR3nt: TGCGCCAGCAGCTTTTCCAAGACTAGCGGGATGTACGAGCAGTACTTC; d_gene: TRBD2; j_gene: TRBJ2-7; abundance: few; v_gene: TRBV5-1
CDR3aa: CSAGAGVYNEQFF; CDR3nt: TGCAGTGCGGGAGCGGGAGTGTACAATGAGCAGTTCTTC; d_gene: TRBD2; j_gene: TRBJ2-1; abundance: few; v_gene: TRBV20-1
CDR3aa: CASSQKGWDNEQFF; CDR3nt: TGTGCCAGCAGCCAGAAGGGTTGGGACAATGAGCAGTTCTTC; d_gene: NA; j_gene: TRBJ2-1; abundance: NA; v_gene: TRBV4-2
CDR3aa: CASSLNVQATNEKLFF; CDR3nt: TGCGCCAGCAGCTTGAACGTCCAGGCAACTAATGAAAAACTGTTTTTT; d_gene: NA; j_gene: TRBJ1-4; abundance: NA; v_gene: TRBV5-1
CDR3aa: CASSQQGEAFF; CDR3nt: TGTGCCAGCTCACAACAGGGGGAAGCTTTCTTT; d_gene: TRBD1; j_gene: TRBJ1-1; abundance: NA; v_gene: TRBV18
CDR3aa: CASSQDGRVGQYF; CDR3nt: TGTGCCAGCAGCCAAGATGGCAGGGTAGGGCAGTACTTC; d_gene: NA; j_gene: TRBJ2-7; abundance: few; v_gene: TRBV4-2
CDR3aa: CSAPHYEQYF; CDR3nt: TGCAGTGCTCCCCACTACGAGCAGTACTTC; d_gene: NA; j_gene: TRBJ2-7; abundance: NA; v_gene: TRBV20-1
CDR3aa: CASSLVGVEAFF; CDR3nt: TGTGCCAGCAGCTTGGTGGGTGTCGAAGCTTTCTTT; d_gene: NA; j_gene: TRBJ1-1; abundance: many; v_gene: TRBV7-8
CDR3aa: CSAGTIPYDEQFF; CDR3nt: TGCAGTGCGGGGACTATCCCGTACGATGAGCAGTTCTTC; d_gene: TRBD2; j_gene: TRBJ2-1; abundance: NA; v_gene: TRBV20-1
CDR3aa: CASSLVPNEKLFF; CDR3nt: TGCGCCAGCAGCTTGGTGCCAAATGAAAAACTGTTTTTT; d_gene: NA; j_gene: TRBJ1-4; abundance: NA; v_gene: TRBV5-1
CDR3aa: CAISRTSGRPTNTGELFF; CDR3nt: TGTGCCATCAGCAGGACTAGCGGGAGGCCCACGAACACCGGGGAGCTGTTTTTT; d_gene: TRBD2; j_gene: TRBJ2-2; abundance: NA; v_gene: TRBV10-3
CDR3aa: CASSLETDNQPQHF; CDR3nt: TGTGCCAGCAGCTTAGAGACGGATAATCAGCCCCAGCATTTT; d_gene: NA; j_gene: TRBJ1-5; abundance: NA; v_gene: TRBV7-9
CDR3aa: CASSPAGGDEKLFF; CDR3nt: TGTGCCAGCAGCCCCGCGGGGGGGGATGAAAAACTGTTTTTT; d_gene: NA; j_gene: TRBJ1-4; abundance: few; v_gene: TRBV7-8
CDR3aa: CASSIMGDYEQYF; CDR3nt: TGTGCCAGCAGCATTATGGGTGATTACGAGCAGTACTTC; d_gene: NA; j_gene: TRBJ2-7; abundance: NA; v_gene: TRBV12-3/TRBV12-4
CDR3aa: CASSLDAGSTDTQYF; CDR3nt: TGTGCCAGCAGCTTGGACGCGGGGTCCACAGATACGCAGTATTTT; d_gene: NA; j_gene: TRBJ2-3; abundance: few; v_gene: TRBV5-6
CDR3aa: CASSPGSYYTEAFF; CDR3nt: TGTGCCAGCAGCCCCGGGAGTTATTACACTGAAGCTTTCTTT; d_gene: NA; j_gene: TRBJ1-1; abundance: few; v_gene: TRBV5-5
CDR3aa: CASSLAYGRGASQYF; CDR3nt: TGTGCCAGCAGCTTAGCATATGGCAGGGGCGCTTCGCAGTATTTT; d_gene: NA; j_gene: TRBJ2-3; abundance: NA; v_gene: TRBV7-2
CDR3aa: CASSPQLAENTDTQYF; CDR3nt: TGTGCCAGCTCACCACAACTAGCGGAAAACACAGATACGCAGTATTTT; d_gene: TRBD2; j_gene: TRBJ2-3; abundance: NA; v_gene: TRBV18
CDR3aa: CASSPWRTQSSYNEQFF; CDR3nt: TGTGCCAGCAGCCCCTGGCGGACCCAAAGCTCCTACAATGAGCAGTTCTTC; d_gene: NA; j_gene: TRBJ2-1; abundance: NA; v_gene: TRBV12-3/TRBV12-4
CDR3aa: CASSLGTGRNSPLHF; CDR3nt: TGTGCCAGCAGTTTAGGGACCGGCCGCAATTCACCCCTCCACTTT; d_gene: NA; j_gene: TRBJ1-6; abundance: NA; v_gene: TRBV27
CDR3aa: CASSLVGSNSPLHF; CDR3nt: TGCGCCAGCAGCTTGGTTGGCAGCAATTCACCCCTCCACTTT; d_gene: NA; j_gene: TRBJ1-6; abundance: few; v_gene: TRBV5-1
CDR3aa: CAIARTPSTDTQYF; CDR3nt: TGTGCCATCGCCAGGACCCCTAGCACAGATACGCAGTATTTT; d_gene: NA; j_gene: TRBJ2-3; abundance: NA; v_gene: TRBV27
CDR3aa: CAISEGHTPGAFF; CDR3nt: TGTGCCATCAGTGAGGGACATACCCCCGGGGCTTTCTTT; d_gene: NA; j_gene: TRBJ1-1; abundance: NA; v_gene: TRBV10-3
CDR3aa: CASSPVPGLADEQFF; CDR3nt: TGTGCCAGCAGCCCCGTCCCGGGACTAGCTGATGAGCAGTTCTTC; d_gene: TRBD2; j_gene: TRBJ2-1; abundance: NA; v_gene: TRBV11-2
CDR3aa: CSAFSGEQNEQYF; CDR3nt: TGCAGTGCATTCTCAGGGGAACAAAACGAGCAGTACTTC; d_gene: NA; j_gene: TRBJ2-7; abundance: few; v_gene: TRBV20-1
CDR3aa: CASSPQSRVENYGYTF; CDR3nt: TGTGCCAGCAGTCCACAGTCCAGGGTCGAAAACTATGGCTACACCTTC; d_gene: NA; j_gene: TRBJ1-2; abundance: few; v_gene: TRBV12-3/TRBV12-4
CDR3aa: CAITGTGNTEAFF; CDR3nt: TGTGCCATTACCGGGACAGGGAACACTGAAGCTTTCTTT; d_gene: TRBD1; j_gene: TRBJ1-1; abundance: NA; v_gene: TRBV10-3
CDR3aa: CASTLHRGLYGYTF; CDR3nt: TGTGCCAGCACCCTTCACAGGGGACTCTATGGCTACACCTTC; d_gene: TRBD1; j_gene: TRBJ1-2; abundance: few; v_gene: TRBV5-6
CDR3aa: CSVEDGQSYGYTF; CDR3nt: TGCAGCGTTGAAGATGGGCAGTCCTATGGCTACACCTTC; d_gene: NA; j_gene: TRBJ1-2; abundance: few; v_gene: TRBV29-1
CDR3aa: CASSLAATEAFF; CDR3nt: TGTGCCAGCAGCTTAGCCGCTACTGAAGCTTTCTTT; d_gene: NA; j_gene: TRBJ1-1; abundance: NA; v_gene: TRBV7-2
CDR3aa: CASSPSVGPIYNEQFF; CDR3nt: TGTGCCAGCTCACCATCAGTTGGACCAATCTACAATGAGCAGTTCTTC; d_gene: NA; j_gene: TRBJ2-1; abundance: NA; v_gene: TRBV18
CDR3aa: CASSPGQGLYGNQPQHF; CDR3nt: TGTGCCAGCAGTCCGGGACAGGGGCTCTATGGCAATCAGCCCCAGCATTTT; d_gene: TRBD1; j_gene: TRBJ1-5; abundance: few; v_gene: TRBV28
CDR3aa: CASSLEGQGYEKLFF; CDR3nt: TGTGCCAGCAGCTTAGAGGGACAGGGATATGAAAAACTGTTTTTT; d_gene: TRBD1; j_gene: TRBJ1-4; abundance: many; v_gene: TRBV7-2
CDR3aa: CSARDHQPEFRNTEAFF; CDR3nt: TGCAGTGCTAGAGATCATCAGCCCGAGTTTCGGAACACTGAAGCTTTCTTT; d_gene: NA; j_gene: TRBJ1-1; abundance: many; v_gene: TRBV20-1
CDR3aa: CASSRQAAPEAFF; CDR3nt: TGTGCCAGCAGTCGACAGGCGGCCCCTGAAGCTTTCTTT; d_gene: NA; j_gene: TRBJ1-1; abundance: NA; v_gene: TRBV27
CDR3aa: CATSRFRDSRYTF; CDR3nt: TGTGCCACCAGCAGATTCCGGGACAGTAGATACACCTTC; d_gene: TRBD1; j_gene: TRBJ1-2; abundance: few; v_gene: TRBV15
CDR3aa: CASSPPALAGVTDTQYF; CDR3nt: TGTGCCAGCTCACCACCCGCACTAGCGGGAGTTACAGATACGCAGTATTTT; d_gene: TRBD2; j_gene: TRBJ2-3; abundance: NA; v_gene: TRBV18
CDR3aa: CASSTISSGNTIYF; CDR3nt: TGTGCCAGCAGCACCATAAGCTCTGGAAACACCATATATTTT; d_gene: NA; j_gene: TRBJ1-3; abundance: NA; v_gene: TRBV9
CDR3aa: CSARDLYKAKNIQYF; CDR3nt: TGCAGTGCTAGAGATCTCTACAAAGCCAAAAACATTCAGTACTTC; d_gene: NA; j_gene: TRBJ2-4; abundance: few; v_gene: TRBV20-1
CDR3aa: CAISDGETQYF; CDR3nt: TGTGCCATCAGTGATGGGGAGACCCAGTACTTC; d_gene: NA; j_gene: TRBJ2-5; abundance: NA; v_gene: TRBV10-3
CDR3aa: CSFRSPGTRRETQYF; CDR3nt: TGCAGCTTCCGGTCGCCGGGAACCCGCCGGGAGACCCAGTACTTC; d_gene: NA; j_gene: TRBJ2-5; abundance: few; v_gene: TRBV29-1
CDR3aa: CASSSPGQGRRKGNTIYF; CDR3nt: TGTGCCAGCAGCTCTCCTGGCCAGGGAAGAAGGAAAGGAAACACCATATATTTT; d_gene: NA; j_gene: TRBJ1-3; abundance: NA; v_gene: TRBV7-6
CDR3aa: CASSQSGTVNTEAFF; CDR3nt: TGTGCCAGCTCACAATCCGGGACAGTGAACACTGAAGCTTTCTTT; d_gene: TRBD1; j_gene: TRBJ1-1; abundance: NA; v_gene: TRBV18
CDR3aa: CASSFRGKLNTEAFF; CDR3nt: TGTGCCAGCAGTTTCAGGGGCAAATTGAACACTGAAGCTTTCTTT; d_gene: NA; j_gene: TRBJ1-1; abundance: many; v_gene: TRBV12-3/TRBV12-4